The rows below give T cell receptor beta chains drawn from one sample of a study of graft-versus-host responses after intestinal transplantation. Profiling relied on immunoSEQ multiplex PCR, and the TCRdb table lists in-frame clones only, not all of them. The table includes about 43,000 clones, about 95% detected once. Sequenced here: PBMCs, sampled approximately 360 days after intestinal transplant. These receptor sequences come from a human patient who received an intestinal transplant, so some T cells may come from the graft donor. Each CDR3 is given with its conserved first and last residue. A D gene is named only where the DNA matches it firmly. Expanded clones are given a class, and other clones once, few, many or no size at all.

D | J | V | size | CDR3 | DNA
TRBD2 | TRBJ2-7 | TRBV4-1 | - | CASSQEGRGDYEQYF | TGCGCCAGCAGCCAAGAAGGTCGGGGGGACTACGAGCAGTACTTC
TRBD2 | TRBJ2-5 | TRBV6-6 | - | CASKGTSGSRKETQYF | TGTGCCAGCAAGGGGACTAGCGGGAGCCGAAAAGAGACCCAGTACTTC
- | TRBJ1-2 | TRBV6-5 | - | CASRNFPGPNYGYTF | TGTGCCAGCAGAAACTTTCCGGGGCCAAACTATGGCTACACCTTC
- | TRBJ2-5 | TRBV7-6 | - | CASSLERALYETQYF | TGTGCCAGCAGCCTCGAGCGGGCTCTCTATGAGACCCAGTACTTC
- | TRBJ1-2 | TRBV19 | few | CASSIEVGGGYTF | TGTGCCAGTAGTATTGAGGTGGGGGGTGGCTACACCTTC
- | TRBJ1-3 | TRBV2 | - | CASSDLKTTAFRLGGNTIYF | TGTGCCAGCAGTGATCTTAAGACGACAGCTTTTAGGTTGGGCGGAAACACCATATATTTT
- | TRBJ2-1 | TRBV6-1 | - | CASSDRFAGSYNEQFF | TGTGCCAGCAGTGACAGATTTGCGGGATCCTACAATGAGCAGTTCTTC
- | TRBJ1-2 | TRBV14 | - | CASSQMLGAGSYGYTF | TGTGCCAGCAGTCAAATGTTAGGGGCCGGGAGTTATGGCTACACCTTC
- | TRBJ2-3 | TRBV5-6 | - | CASSFLPGGADTQYF | TGTGCCAGCAGCTTTCTACCCGGGGGAGCAGATACGCAGTATTTT
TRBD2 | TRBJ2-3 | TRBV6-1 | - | CASSEMLAGITDTQYF | TGTGCCAGCAGTGAGATGCTAGCGGGGATCACAGATACGCAGTATTTT
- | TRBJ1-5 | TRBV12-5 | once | CASRSPDKNQPQHF | TGTGCTAGCCGGTCCCCCGACAAGAATCAGCCCCAGCATTTT
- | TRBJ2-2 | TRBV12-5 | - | CASGFLPIANTGELFF | TGTGCTAGTGGTTTTCTTCCGATCGCGAACACCGGGGAGCTGTTTTTT
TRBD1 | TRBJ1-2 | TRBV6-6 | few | CASSYSTGEGTF | TGTGCCAGCAGTTACTCAACAGGGGAAGGCACCTTC
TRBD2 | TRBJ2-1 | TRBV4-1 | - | CASSHQGLAGRNEQFF | TGCGCCAGCAGCCATCAAGGACTAGCGGGACGCAATGAGCAGTTCTTC
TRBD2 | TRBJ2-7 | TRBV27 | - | CASSFIAGARYEQYF | TGTGCCAGCAGTTTTATAGCGGGAGCTCGGTACGAGCAGTACTTC
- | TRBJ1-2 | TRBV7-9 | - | CASSLGLGAGYTF | TGTGCCAGCAGTTTAGGCTTGGGAGCGGGCTACACCTTC